The rows below give T cell receptor beta chains drawn from one sample of a study of blood T cell repertoires in COVID-19. The data were produced by immunoSEQ multiplex PCR, yet TCRdb's version contains in-frame clones alone and is incomplete. The repertoire includes some 330,000 clones, about nine tenths of them detected once, and approximately 4.1% sits in the top ten. The sample was PBMCs or T cells enriched from blood (not recorded which). All receptors come from a man younger than 45 who had recovered from COVID-19. Both conserved end residues are part of each CDR3. A D gene is named only where the DNA matches it firmly. Clone size, where shown, is once, few, many, or a class for clones that have expanded.

d_call j_call clone_size v_call cdr3_nt cdr3_aa
NA TRBJ1-2 NA TRBV30 TGTGCCTGGAGTCCAGGGGGCTACACCTTC CAWSPGGYTF
NA TRBJ2-3 NA TRBV7-2 TGTGCCAGCAGCTTAGCGGGCGTCACAGATACGCAGTATTTT CASSLAGVTDTQYF
TRBD1 TRBJ1-6 NA TRBV30 TGTGCCTGGAGTGTTGGGAGGACAGGGGGATATAATTCACCCCTCCACTTT CAWSVGRTGGYNSPLHF
TRBD2 TRBJ2-2 few TRBV5-8 TGTGCCAGCAGCTTGGGGACTAGACTCACCGGGGAGCTGTTTTTT CASSLGTRLTGELFF
TRBD1 TRBJ2-2 NA TRBV4-1 TGCGCCAGCAGCCAGAAGACAGGGCACGGCGCCGGGGAGCTGTTTTTT CASSQKTGHGAGELFF
TRBD1 TRBJ2-2 NA TRBV10-3 TGTGCCATCAGGAACCCGCAGGGGGCAGGTACCGGGGAGCTGTTTTTT CAIRNPQGAGTGELFF
NA TRBJ1-3 NA TRBV3-1/TRBV3-2 TGTGCCAGCAGCCAAGTCCTAAGCGGGCCCCCCTCTGGAAACACCATATATTTT CASSQVLSGPPSGNTIYF
TRBD2 TRBJ2-1 once TRBV11-2 TGTGCCAGCAGATTCACCGGGACTAGCGGCAACAATGAGCAGTTCTTC CASRFTGTSGNNEQFF
TRBD1 TRBJ2-5 few TRBV7-2 TGTGCCAGCAGCTTAGATGGCAGGGGGATATTGAGGCAAGAGACCCAGTACTTC CASSLDGRGILRQETQYF
NA TRBJ2-7 NA TRBV18 TGTGCCAGCTCACCCTTAGCTGAGGCGGCGGGCGAGCAGTACTTC CASSPLAEAAGEQYF
NA TRBJ2-3 NA TRBV9 TGTGCCAGCAGCGTGTCCGGGGTAAGAGATACGCAGTATTTT CASSVSGVRDTQYF
TRBD2 TRBJ2-3 NA TRBV5-1 TGCGCCAGCAGCTCCACGTTCGGGGGGTCAGATACGCAGTATTTT CASSSTFGGSDTQYF
TRBD1 TRBJ2-2 NA TRBV11-3 TGTGCCAGCAGCAAGACAGGGTATAACACCGGGGAGCTGTTTTTT CASSKTGYNTGELFF
TRBD1 TRBJ2-5 NA TRBV29-1 TGCAGCATGGCCGAGGGGGCGGAGACCCAGTACTTC CSMAEGAETQYF
TRBD1 TRBJ1-6 NA TRBV3-1/TRBV3-2 TGTGCCAGCAGCCCTGGGACAGGTGGTTCACCCCTCCACTTT CASSPGTGGSPLHF
TRBD1 TRBJ1-6 NA TRBV19 TGTGCCAGTAGTACCACCGGGACAGGGATTTCGCTGACATATAATTCACCCCTCCACTTT CASSTTGTGISLTYNSPLHF